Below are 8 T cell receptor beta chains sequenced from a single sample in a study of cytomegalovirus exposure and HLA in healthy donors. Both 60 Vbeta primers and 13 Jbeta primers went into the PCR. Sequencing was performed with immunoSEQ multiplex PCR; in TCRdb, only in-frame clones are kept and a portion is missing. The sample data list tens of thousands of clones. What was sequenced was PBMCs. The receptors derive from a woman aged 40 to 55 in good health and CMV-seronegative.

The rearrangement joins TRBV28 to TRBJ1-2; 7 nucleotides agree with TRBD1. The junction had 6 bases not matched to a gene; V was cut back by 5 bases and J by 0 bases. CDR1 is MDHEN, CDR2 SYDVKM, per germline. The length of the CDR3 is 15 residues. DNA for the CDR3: TGTGCCAGCAGTCCCCCGGGGACAGCTAACTATGGCTACACCTTC. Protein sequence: CASSPPGTANYGYTF.

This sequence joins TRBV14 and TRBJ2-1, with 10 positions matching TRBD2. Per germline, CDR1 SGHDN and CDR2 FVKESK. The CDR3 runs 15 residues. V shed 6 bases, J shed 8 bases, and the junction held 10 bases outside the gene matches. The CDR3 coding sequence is TGTGCCAGCAGTCAAAAACTGCTAGCGGGAGATGAGCAGTTCTTC. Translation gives CASSQKLLAGDEQFF. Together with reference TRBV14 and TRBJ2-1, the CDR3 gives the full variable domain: EAGVTQFPSHSVIEKGQTVTLRCDPISGHDNLYWYRRVMGKEIKFLLHFVKESKQDESGMPNNRFLAERTGGTYSTLKVQPAELEDSGVYFCASSQKLLAGDEQFFGPGTRLTVL.

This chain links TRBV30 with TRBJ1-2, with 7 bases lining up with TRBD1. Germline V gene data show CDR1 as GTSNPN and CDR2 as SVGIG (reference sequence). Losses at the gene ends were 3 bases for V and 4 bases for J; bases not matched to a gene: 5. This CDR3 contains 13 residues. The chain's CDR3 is CAWSAGGVYGYTF. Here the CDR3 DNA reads TGTGCCTGGAGCGCAGGGGGAGTCTATGGCTACACCTTC. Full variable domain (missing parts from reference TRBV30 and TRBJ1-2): SQTIHQWPATLVQPVGSPLSLECTVEGTSNPNLYWYRQAAGRGLQLLFYSVGIGQISSEVPQNLSASRPQDRQFILSSKKLLLSDSGFYLCAWSAGGVYGYTFGSGTRLTVV.

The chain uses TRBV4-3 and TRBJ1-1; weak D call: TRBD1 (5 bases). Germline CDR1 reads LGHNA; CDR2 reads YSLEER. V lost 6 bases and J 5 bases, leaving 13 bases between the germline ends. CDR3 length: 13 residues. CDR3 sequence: CASRRGYATEAFF. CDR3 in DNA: TGCGCCAGCAGGCGGGGGTACGCGACTGAAGCTTTCTTT.

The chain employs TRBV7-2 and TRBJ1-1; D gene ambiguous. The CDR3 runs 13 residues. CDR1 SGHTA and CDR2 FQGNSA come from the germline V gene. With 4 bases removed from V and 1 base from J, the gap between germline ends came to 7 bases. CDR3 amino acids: CASSSQENTEAFF. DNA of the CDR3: TGTGCCAGCAGCTCTCAGGAGAACACTGAAGCTTTCTTT.

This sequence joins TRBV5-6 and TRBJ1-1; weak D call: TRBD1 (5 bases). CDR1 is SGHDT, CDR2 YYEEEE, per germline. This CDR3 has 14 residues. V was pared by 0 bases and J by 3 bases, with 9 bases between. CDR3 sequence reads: CASSLEGLYTEAFF. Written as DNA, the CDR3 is TGTGCCAGCAGCTTGGAGGGGCTCTACACTGAAGCTTTCTTT.

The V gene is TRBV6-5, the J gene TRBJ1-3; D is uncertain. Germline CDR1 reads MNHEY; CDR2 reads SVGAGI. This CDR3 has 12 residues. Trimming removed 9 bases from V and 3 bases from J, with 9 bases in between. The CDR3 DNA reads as TGTGCCAGGCAGGAAGATGGAAACACCATATATTTT. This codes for CARQEDGNTIYF.

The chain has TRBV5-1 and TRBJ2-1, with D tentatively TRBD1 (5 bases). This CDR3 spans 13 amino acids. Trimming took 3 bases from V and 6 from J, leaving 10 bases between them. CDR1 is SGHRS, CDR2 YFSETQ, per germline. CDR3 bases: TGCGCCAGCAGCTCCAGCAGGGCCAATGAGCAGTTCTTC. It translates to CASSSSRANEQFF.